These 13 T cell receptor beta chains originate from one sample sequenced in a study of CD8+ T cells in alopecia areata. Sequencing templates came from extracted RNA that was reverse transcribed into cDNA. Some clones are missing from TCRdb's copy, which holds only in-frame ones; the method was immunoSEQ multiplex PCR. The sample carries over 150,000 clones, approximately 56% recorded once. Sequenced material: CD4+ T cells sorted from blood, taken at week 0. Receptor source: a human donor with alopecia areata.

This clone showed up just a few times. V is TRBV2 and J is TRBJ1-6; no clear D. Per germline, CDR1 SNHLY and CDR2 FYNNEI. The ends were cut back, 4 bases at V and 7 bases at J, with 5 bases in the middle. The CDR3 length is 12 residues. This chain's CDR3 is CASSGGNSPLHF. The CDR3 nucleotides are TGTGCCAGCAGTGGAGGGAATTCACCCCTCCACTTT.

This chain uses TRBV5-1 with TRBJ2-2, with D perhaps matching TRBD2 (6 bases). V was shortened by 0 bases and J by 5 bases, with 14 bases between the two germline ends. Germline CDR1 reads SGHRS; CDR2 reads YFSETQ. This CDR3 is 16 amino acids long. This CDR3 is CASSLEVAGPTGELFF. Here the CDR3 DNA reads TGCGCCAGCAGCTTGGAAGTTGCGGGGCCGACCGGGGAGCTGTTTTTT.

This sequence joins TRBV30 and TRBJ2-1; D not resolved. CDR1 GTSNPN and CDR2 SVGIG come from the germline V gene (reference sequence). The CDR3 totals 11 residues. V shed 0 bases and J shed 10 bases, with 7 bases lying between them. In nucleotides, the CDR3 is TGTGCCTGGAGTGTAATTTGGGAGCAGTTCTTC. Protein: CAWSVIWEQFF.

In its sample, this clone was seen a few times. The genes are TRBV7-2 and TRBJ2-2; D might be TRBD1 (7 bases). The V gene lost 5 bases and the J gene lost 7 bases, with 20 bases spanning the gap. Germline values: CDR1 SGHTA, CDR2 FQGNSA. The CDR3 is 16 residues long. The DNA for the CDR3 is TGTGCCAGCAGCCAAGTTTCCAGGGGGGATGTCGGGGAGCTGTTTTTT. Translating it yields CASSQVSRGDVGELFF.

This clone was seen a handful of times. The V and J genes are TRBV4-3 and TRBJ2-1; 7 bases line up with TRBD1. Germline V gene lookup returns CDR1 LGHNA and CDR2 YSLEER. There are 14 residues in the CDR3. After removal of 4 bases from V and 7 bases from J, the junction contained 7 bases not matched to a gene. CDR3 bases: TGCGCCAGCAGCCGTACCCAGGGGGATAATGAGCAGTTCTTC. Its protein is CASSRTQGDNEQFF.

The V gene is TRBV29-1, the J gene TRBJ2-3; weak D call: TRBD2 (6 bases). The CDR3 contains 14 residues. V lost 1 base and J 4 bases, leaving 12 bases between the germline ends. CDR1 is SQVTM, CDR2 ANQGSEA, per germline. CDR3 residues: CSVEVGGPPDTQYF. The DNA for the CDR3 is TGCAGCGTTGAAGTCGGGGGTCCCCCAGATACGCAGTATTTT.

The sample holds a few counts of this clone. This chain joins TRBV21-1 and TRBJ1-6. TRBV21-1 is labeled a pseudogene. The CDR3 totals 13 residues. Here the CDR3 reads CASSSKPRAHSPF. CDR3 in DNA: TGTGCCAGCAGCAGCAAGCCCCGGGCTCACTCACCCTTT.

The chain recombines TRBV27 with TRBJ1-2, with D possibly TRBD1 on 5 matching bases. The CDR3 is 15 amino acids. The germline V gene has CDR1 MNHEY and CDR2 SMNVEV (reference sequence). Trimming shortened V by 5 bases and J by 3 bases, and 16 bases separated the two germline ends. CDR3 loop: CASSTRGGDDYGYTF. DNA for the CDR3: TGTGCCAGCAGTACCCGGGGAGGGGATGACTATGGCTACACCTTC.

This chain joins TRBV29-1 and TRBJ2-1, with 9 bases lining up with TRBD2. Germline V gene data show CDR1 as SQVTM and CDR2 as ANQGSEA. The trim removed 5 bases at V and 4 bases at J, leaving 9 bases unmatched. There are 15 residues in the CDR3. CDR3 in DNA: TGCAGCGTTCTCGGGGCTAGCGGGGTATACAATGAGCAGTTCTTC. Residues: CSVLGASGVYNEQFF.

The table lists this clone with a few counts. The CDR3 coding sequence is TGCGCCAGCAGCTTTACGACGGAGGTTAAAAACATTCAGTACTTC. Its protein product is CASSFTTEVKNIQYF. The chain has TRBV5-1 and TRBJ2-4; D is possibly TRBD2 (5 bases). There are 15 residues in the CDR3. Between the trimmed V and J ends, which lost 2 bases and 4 bases, there was a span of 13 bases. CDR1 SGHRS and CDR2 YFSETQ come from the germline V gene.

There are a few counts of this clone. The rearrangement links TRBV11-2 to TRBJ2-5; D not certain. The CDR3 has 13 residues. V was cut by 4 bases and J by 2 bases, with 8 bases left in between. CDR1 SGHAT and CDR2 FQNNGV come from the germline V gene. In DNA, the CDR3 is TGTGCCAGCAGCTCAAACGTACAAGAGACCCAGTACTTC. Protein product: CASSSNVQETQYF. Full variable domain (rest looked up from reference TRBV11-2 and TRBJ2-5): EAGVAQSPRYKIIEKRQSVAFWCNPISGHATLYWYQQILGQGPKLLIQFQNNGVVDDSQLPKDRFSAERLKGVDSTLKIQPAKLEDSAVYLCASSSNVQETQYFGPGTRLLVL.

The V gene is TRBV6-1, the J gene TRBJ1-1; possibly TRBD1 for D (6 bases). Germline CDR1 is MNHNS and CDR2 is SASEGT. V lost 2 bases, J lost 4 bases, and 11 bases lay in between. The CDR3 spans 14 residues. The CDR3 coding sequence is TGTGCCAGCAGTGAAACCCAGGGGAGCACTGAAGCTTTCTTT. It encodes CASSETQGSTEAFF.

This clone came up a few times. In DNA, the CDR3 is TGTGCCAGCAGTCAAAGACAGTCTAACTATGGCTACACCTTC. It encodes CASSQRQSNYGYTF. The chain recombines TRBV6-5 with TRBJ1-2; a possible D gene is TRBD1 (5 bases). Germline CDR1 and CDR2: MNHEY and SVGAGI. Trimming took off 5 bases at V and 0 bases at J, with 10 bases between the two ends. The CDR3 is 14 amino acids.